The present T cell receptor (beta chain) was sequenced within a study of OX40 agonist ivuxolimab in advanced cancers. Study at large: Three dose-escalation patients had partial responses: one with hepatocellular carcinoma and two with cutaneous melanoma.

Study-wide points: At doses 0.1 to 3.0 mg/kg, CD4+ and CD8+ clones expanded. Near-lowest levels of clonal expansion characterized partial responders at 0.1-3.0 mg/kg.

Assay: immunoSEQ multiplex PCR; the TCRdb copy retains only in-frame clones and omits some. The table includes roughly 70,000 clones, almost 90% detected once. Researchers took blood at baseline, on cycle 4 day 1, and on cycle 7 day 1. Points on this clone: The antigen is not known.

Germline V gives CDR1 SGHRS, CDR2 YFSETQ. Trimming took 0 bases from V and 1 from J, leaving 10 bases between them. CDR3 length equals 15 residues. Specimen: CD4+ or CD8+ T cells sorted from blood, collected in a trial of the OX40 agonist ivuxolimab. The gene calls are TRBV5-1 and TRBJ1-1, with D possibly TRBD1 on 6 matching bases. The source is an adult with an advanced solid tumor such as melanoma, head and neck, liver or kidney cancer. The DNA for the CDR3 is TGCGCCAGCAGCTTGGGATGGGGGCAGAACACTGAAGCTTTCTTT. This encodes CASSLGWGQNTEAFF.